The sequence of this T cell receptor beta chain was determined in a study of blood T cell repertoires in COVID-19. Study-level background: Material from acute and convalescent COVID-19 was sourced from the United States, Italy and Spain. PBMCs, B-cell-depleted T cells, or T cells provided the cDNA or gDNA that made up the material.

This CDR3 comprises 16 residues. Per the germline V gene, CDR1 is ENHRY and CDR2 is SYGVKD. V dropped 6 bases and J dropped 2; count of bases not matched to a gene: 8. Methods used by the authors: Estimates of nucleated cell counts were drawn from the amplification of reference gene primers. This table comes from immunoSEQ multiplex PCR, and its TCRdb copy is limited to in-frame clones, with some not included. From that table come the V and J calls and clone size; the DNA was used to work out D and trimming. Of roughly 100,000 clones listed, 84% are singletons. The gene calls are TRBV10-3 and TRBJ2-2; 8 bases align to TRBD1. Sequenced material: peripheral blood. The source of this sequence is a human donor in a cohort sampled during active or convalescent COVID-19. CDR3: CAISPGTGRNTGELFF. Here the CDR3 DNA reads TGTGCCATCAGCCCTGGGACAGGCCGCAACACCGGGGAGCTGTTTTTT.